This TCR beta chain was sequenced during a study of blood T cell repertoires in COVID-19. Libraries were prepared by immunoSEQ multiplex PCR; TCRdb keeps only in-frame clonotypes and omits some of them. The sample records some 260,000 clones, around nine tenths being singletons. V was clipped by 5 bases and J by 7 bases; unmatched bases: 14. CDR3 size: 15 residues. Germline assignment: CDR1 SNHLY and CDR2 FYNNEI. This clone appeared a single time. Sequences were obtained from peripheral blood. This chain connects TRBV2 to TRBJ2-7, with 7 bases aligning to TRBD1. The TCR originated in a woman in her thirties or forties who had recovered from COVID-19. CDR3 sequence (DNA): TGTGCCAGCAGTCAAGACAGGGAGCCCCCGAAGGAGCAGTACTTC. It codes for CASSQDREPPKEQYF.